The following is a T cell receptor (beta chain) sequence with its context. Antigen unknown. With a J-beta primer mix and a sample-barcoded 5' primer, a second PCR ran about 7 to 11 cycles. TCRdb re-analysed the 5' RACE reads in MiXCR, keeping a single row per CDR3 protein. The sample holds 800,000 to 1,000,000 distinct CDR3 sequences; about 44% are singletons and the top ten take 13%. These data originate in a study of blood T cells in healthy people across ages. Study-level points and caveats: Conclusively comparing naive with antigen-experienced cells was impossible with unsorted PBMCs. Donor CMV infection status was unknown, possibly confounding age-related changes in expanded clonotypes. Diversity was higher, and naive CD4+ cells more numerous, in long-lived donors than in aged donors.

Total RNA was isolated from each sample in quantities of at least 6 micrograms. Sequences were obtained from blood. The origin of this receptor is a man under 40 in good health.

Here the CDR3 reads CASTHRNAYEQYF. The CDR3 nucleotides read TGTGCCAGCACCCACAGGAACGCCTACGAGCAGTACTTC. This chain joins TRBV6-6 and TRBJ2-7; D might be TRBD1 (5 bases). Germline assignment: CDR1 MNHNY and CDR2 SVGAGI (reference sequence). The V end was cut by 7 bases, the J end by 2 bases, with 12 bases between. This CDR3 has 13 residues.